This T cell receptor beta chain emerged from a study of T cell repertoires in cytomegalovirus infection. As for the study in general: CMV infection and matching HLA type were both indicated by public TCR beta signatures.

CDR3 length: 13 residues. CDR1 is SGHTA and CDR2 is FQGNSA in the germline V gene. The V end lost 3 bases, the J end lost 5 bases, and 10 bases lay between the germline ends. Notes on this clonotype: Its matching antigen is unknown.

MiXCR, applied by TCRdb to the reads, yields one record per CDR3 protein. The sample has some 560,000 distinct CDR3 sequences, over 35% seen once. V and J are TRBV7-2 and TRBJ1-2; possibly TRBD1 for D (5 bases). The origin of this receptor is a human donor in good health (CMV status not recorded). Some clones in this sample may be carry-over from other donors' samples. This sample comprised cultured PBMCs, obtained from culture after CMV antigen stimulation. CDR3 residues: CASSFLGVYGYTF. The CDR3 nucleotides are TGTGCCAGCAGCTTCCTGGGGGTTTATGGCTACACCTTC.